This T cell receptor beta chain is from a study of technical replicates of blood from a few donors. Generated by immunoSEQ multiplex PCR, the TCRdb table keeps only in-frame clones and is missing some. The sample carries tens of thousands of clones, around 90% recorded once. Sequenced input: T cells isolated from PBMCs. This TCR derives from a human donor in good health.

The CDR3 sequence: CASSVAGLAGETQYF. The CDR3 nucleotides are TGTGCCAGCAGCGTAGCCGGACTAGCGGGGGAGACCCAGTACTTC. V gene TRBV9 combines with J gene TRBJ2-7, with 12 positions matching TRBD2. The J call is doubtful: the DNA matches TRBJ2-5 better. Germline CDR1 reads SGDLS; CDR2 reads YYNGEE. The CDR3 is 15 residues long.